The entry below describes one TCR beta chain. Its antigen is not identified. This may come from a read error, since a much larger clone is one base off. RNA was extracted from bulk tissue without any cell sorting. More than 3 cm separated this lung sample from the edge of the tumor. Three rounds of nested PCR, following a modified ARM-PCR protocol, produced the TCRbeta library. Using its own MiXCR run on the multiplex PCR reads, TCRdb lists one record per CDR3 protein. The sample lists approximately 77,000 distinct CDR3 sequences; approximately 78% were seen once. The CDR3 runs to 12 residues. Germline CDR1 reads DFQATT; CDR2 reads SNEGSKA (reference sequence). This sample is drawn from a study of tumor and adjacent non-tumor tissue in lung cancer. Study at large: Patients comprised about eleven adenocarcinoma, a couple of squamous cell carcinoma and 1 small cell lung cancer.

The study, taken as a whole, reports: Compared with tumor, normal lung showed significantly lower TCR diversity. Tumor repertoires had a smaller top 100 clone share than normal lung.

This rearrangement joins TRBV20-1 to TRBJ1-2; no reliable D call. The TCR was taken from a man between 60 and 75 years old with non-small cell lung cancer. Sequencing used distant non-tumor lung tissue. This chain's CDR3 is CNAGLRREGYTF. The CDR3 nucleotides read TGCAATGCTGGCCTGCGCCGGGAGGGCTACACCTTC.